Described below is a single T cell receptor (beta chain) sequence and its context. TCRdb keeps only in-frame clones here, not all; method: immunoSEQ multiplex PCR. The repertoire holds about 200,000 clones, with roughly 89% as singletons. Germline assignment: CDR1 MNHEY and CDR2 SVGAGI. Trimming cost V 6 bases and J 3 bases, with 11 bases left between them. The CDR3 is 13 amino acids. The data belong to a study of blood T cell repertoires in COVID-19. At the level of the study: PBMCs, B-cell-depleted T cells, or T cells were the source of the cDNA or gDNA that made up the material.

This chain uses TRBV6-5 with TRBJ1-1, with a weak D call TRBD1 (5 bases). The sequencing sample was made of peripheral blood. The clonotype was recovered from a man aged 40-49 years with acute or convalescent COVID-19. The CDR3 reads CASRRGHDTEAFF. CDR3 coding DNA: TGTGCCAGCAGACGCGGACACGACACTGAAGCTTTCTTT.